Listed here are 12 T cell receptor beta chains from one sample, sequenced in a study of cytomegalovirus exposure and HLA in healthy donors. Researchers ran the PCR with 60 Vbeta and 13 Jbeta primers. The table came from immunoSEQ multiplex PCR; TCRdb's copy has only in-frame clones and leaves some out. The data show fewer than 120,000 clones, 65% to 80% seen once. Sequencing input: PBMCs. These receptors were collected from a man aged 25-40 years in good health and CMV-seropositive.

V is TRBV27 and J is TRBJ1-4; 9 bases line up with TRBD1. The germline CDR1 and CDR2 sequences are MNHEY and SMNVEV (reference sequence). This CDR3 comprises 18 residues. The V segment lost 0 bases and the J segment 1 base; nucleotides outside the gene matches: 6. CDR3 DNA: TGTGCCAGCAGTTTATCGATGACAGGGGGTGAAACTAATGAAAAACTGTTTTTT. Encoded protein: CASSLSMTGGETNEKLFF.

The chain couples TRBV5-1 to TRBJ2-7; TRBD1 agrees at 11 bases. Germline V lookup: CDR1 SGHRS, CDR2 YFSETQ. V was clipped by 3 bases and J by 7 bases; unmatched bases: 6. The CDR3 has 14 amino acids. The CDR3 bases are TGCGCCAGCAGCTCCGGACAGGGGGCAGGTGAGCAGTACTTC. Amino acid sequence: CASSSGQGAGEQYF.

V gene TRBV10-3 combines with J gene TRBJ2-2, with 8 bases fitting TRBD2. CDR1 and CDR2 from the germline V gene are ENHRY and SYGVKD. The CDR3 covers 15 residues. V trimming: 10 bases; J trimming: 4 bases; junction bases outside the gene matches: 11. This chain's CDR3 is CATQRGTRGTGELFF. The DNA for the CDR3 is TGTGCCACACAACGCGGGACTAGAGGCACCGGGGAGCTGTTTTTT.

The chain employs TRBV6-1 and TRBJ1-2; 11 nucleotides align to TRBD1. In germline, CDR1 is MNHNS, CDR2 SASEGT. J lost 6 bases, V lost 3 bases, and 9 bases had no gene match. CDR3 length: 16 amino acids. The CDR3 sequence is CASSDPGGQGADGYTF. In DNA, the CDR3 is TGTGCCAGCAGTGACCCAGGCGGACAGGGGGCGGATGGCTACACCTTC.

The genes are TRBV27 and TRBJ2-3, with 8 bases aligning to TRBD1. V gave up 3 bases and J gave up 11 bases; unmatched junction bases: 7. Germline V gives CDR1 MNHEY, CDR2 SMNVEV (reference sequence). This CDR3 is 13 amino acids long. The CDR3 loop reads CASSFPGGIGQYF. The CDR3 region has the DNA TGTGCCAGCAGTTTTCCAGGGGGCATCGGGCAGTATTTT.

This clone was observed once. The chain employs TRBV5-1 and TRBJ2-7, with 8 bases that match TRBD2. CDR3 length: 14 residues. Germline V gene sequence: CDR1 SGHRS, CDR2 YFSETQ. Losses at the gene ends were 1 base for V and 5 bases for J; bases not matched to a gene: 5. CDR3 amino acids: CASSLIGGVNEQYF. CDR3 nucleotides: TGCGCCAGCAGCTTGATCGGGGGGGTCAACGAGCAGTACTTC.

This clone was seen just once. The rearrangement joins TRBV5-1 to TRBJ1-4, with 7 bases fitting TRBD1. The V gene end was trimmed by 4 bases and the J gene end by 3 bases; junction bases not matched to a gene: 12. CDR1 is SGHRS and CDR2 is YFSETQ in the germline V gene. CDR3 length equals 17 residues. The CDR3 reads CASSTRQGARPNEKLFF. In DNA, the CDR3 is TGCGCCAGCAGCACCAGACAGGGCGCTAGACCTAATGAAAAACTGTTTTTT.

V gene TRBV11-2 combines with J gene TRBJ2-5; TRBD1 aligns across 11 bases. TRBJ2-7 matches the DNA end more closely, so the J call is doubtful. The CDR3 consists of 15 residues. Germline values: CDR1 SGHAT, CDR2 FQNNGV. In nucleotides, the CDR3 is TGTGCCAGCAGCTCCGGGACAGGGGGATCGGACGAGCAGTACTTC. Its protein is CASSSGTGGSDEQYF.

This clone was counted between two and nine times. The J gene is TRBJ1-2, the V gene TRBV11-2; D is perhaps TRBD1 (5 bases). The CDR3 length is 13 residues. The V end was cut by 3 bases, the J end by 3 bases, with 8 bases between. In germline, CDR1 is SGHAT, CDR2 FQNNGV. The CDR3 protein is CASSFDSHYGYTF. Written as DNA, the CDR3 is TGTGCCAGCAGCTTTGACAGCCACTATGGCTACACCTTC.

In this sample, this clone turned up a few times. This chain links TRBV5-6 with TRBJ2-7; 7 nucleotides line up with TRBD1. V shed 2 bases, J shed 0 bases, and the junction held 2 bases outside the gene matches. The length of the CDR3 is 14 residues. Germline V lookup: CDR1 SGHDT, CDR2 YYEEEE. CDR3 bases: TGTGCCAGCAGCTTACGGGACAGCTCCTACGAGCAGTACTTC. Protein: CASSLRDSSYEQYF.

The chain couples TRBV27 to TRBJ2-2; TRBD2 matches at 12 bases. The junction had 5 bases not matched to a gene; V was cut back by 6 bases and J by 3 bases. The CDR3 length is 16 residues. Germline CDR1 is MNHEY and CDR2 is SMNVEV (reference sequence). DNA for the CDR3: TGTGCCAGCAGACTGACTAGCGGGGGCCACACCGGGGAGCTGTTTTTT. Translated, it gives CASRLTSGGHTGELFF.

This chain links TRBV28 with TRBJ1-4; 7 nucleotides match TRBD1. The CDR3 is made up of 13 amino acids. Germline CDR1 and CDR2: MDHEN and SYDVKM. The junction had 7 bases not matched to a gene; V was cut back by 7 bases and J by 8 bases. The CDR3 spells CASTGGREEKLFF. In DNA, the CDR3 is TGTGCCAGCACAGGGGGGCGTGAAGAAAAACTGTTTTTT.